These 29 T cell receptor beta chains came from one sample sequenced in a study of response to subunit inactivated influenza vaccine. TCRdb reanalysed the RT-PCR reads using MiXCR and keeps one entry per CDR3 protein. Among almost 250,000 distinct CDR3 sequences listed, approximately 12% were seen once. The specimen comprised non-naive T cells sorted from PBMCs, sampled 14 days before vaccination. These receptor sequences come from a man aged 50 or older who received an inactivated influenza vaccine.

The CDR3 loop is CASKASGGAGAYNEQFF. CDR3 bases: TGTGCCAGCAAGGCTAGCGGGGGGGCCGGCGCCTACAATGAGCAGTTCTTC. The rearrangement links TRBV4-2 to TRBJ2-1; 12 nucleotides agree with TRBD2. J lost 2 bases, V lost 7 bases, and 9 bases had no gene match. The CDR3 runs 17 residues. The germline CDR1 and CDR2 sequences are LGHNA and YNFKEQ.

There are a few counts of this clonotype. The chain is built from TRBV4-2 and TRBJ2-1; 10 bases are shared with TRBD2. Germline values: CDR1 LGHNA, CDR2 YNFKEQ. The CDR3 length is 17 residues. V lost 6 bases to trimming and J lost 8 bases; unmatched junction nucleotides: 16. The CDR3 protein is CASSPLSVSGGADEQFF. For the CDR3, the DNA is TGTGCCAGCAGTCCCCTTTCGGTGAGCGGGGGGGCCGATGAGCAGTTCTTC.

This clonotype was counted a few times. This chain links TRBV9 with TRBJ1-2; D gene ambiguous. The germline V gene has CDR1 SGDLS and CDR2 YYNGEE. The CDR3 has 12 amino acids. Between the trimmed V and J ends, which lost 1 base and 4 bases, there was a span of 5 bases. This chain's CDR3 is CASSVTGYGYTF. Here the CDR3 DNA reads TGTGCCAGCAGCGTAACTGGCTATGGCTACACCTTC.

The CDR3 here is CSVELGRQRDGYTF. The CDR3 DNA sequence: TGCAGCGTTGAATTAGGGAGGCAAAGGGATGGCTACACCTTC. This rearrangement joins TRBV29-1 to TRBJ1-2; the D is unclear. The CDR3 is 14 amino acids. Trimming took 2 bases from V and 6 from J, leaving 16 bases between them. Per germline, CDR1 SQVTM and CDR2 ANQGSEA.

This clonotype came up many times. The chain couples TRBV10-3 to TRBJ1-1; D possibly corresponds to TRBD1 (6 bases). Germline CDR1 and CDR2: ENHRY and SYGVKD. Trimming removed 3 bases from V and 4 bases from J, with 15 bases in between. CDR3 size: 15 residues. Here the CDR3 DNA reads TGTGCCATCAGTGATGGGGGGGCAAGGGGCACTGAAGCTTTCTTT. The encoded protein is CAISDGGARGTEAFF.

This clonotype was recorded a few times. The chain links TRBV20-1 to TRBJ2-2; D might be TRBD1 or TRBD2, each matching 5 bases. Trimming left V 2 bases short and J 1 base short, with 11 bases between. Germline-derived CDR1 and CDR2 are DFQATT and SNEGSKA (reference sequence). CDR3 length: 15 amino acids. This chain's CDR3 is CSARSGTQNTGELFF. CDR3 sequence (DNA): TGCAGTGCTAGATCCGGGACCCAGAACACCGGGGAGCTGTTTTTT.

The chain carries TRBV6-1 and TRBJ2-3; no reliable D call. This CDR3 contains 15 residues. The germline V gene has CDR1 MNHNS and CDR2 SASEGT. Trimming left V 6 bases short and J 5 bases short, with 18 bases between. The CDR3 here is CASRQLRAARDTQYF. In DNA form, the CDR3 reads TGTGCCAGCAGACAGCTCCGGGCCGCTCGAGATACGCAGTATTTT.

J is TRBJ2-7 and V is TRBV7-8; 10 nucleotides match TRBD1. The CDR3 has 15 amino acids. Trimming at V came to 5 bases and at J to 6 bases, leaving 10 bases not matched to a gene. Per the germline V gene, CDR1 is SGHVS and CDR2 is FQNEAQ. The chain's CDR3 is CASSLRQGANSEQYF. The CDR3 DNA is TGTGCCAGCAGCCTGCGACAGGGGGCGAACTCCGAGCAGTACTTC.

This clonotype was seen at least ten times. The genes are TRBV4-1 and TRBJ2-3; no reliable D call. V was clipped by 4 bases and J by 0 bases, with 8 bases between them. This CDR3 spans 14 amino acids. CDR1 is MGHRA, CDR2 YSYEKL, per germline. CDR3 protein: CASSRGPSTDTQYF. The CDR3 DNA reads as TGCGCCAGCAGCCGGGGTCCCAGCACAGATACGCAGTATTTT.

This clonotype has only a few counts. This chain joins TRBV6-5 and TRBJ2-1; D not certain. The V end was cut by 4 bases, the J end by 12 bases, with 13 bases between. Germline CDR1 is MNHEY and CDR2 is SVGAGI. The CDR3 is made up of 12 amino acids. The CDR3 nucleotides read TGTGCCAGCAGTTCCCCCCGCGGCGGGCAGTTCTTC. Protein sequence: CASSSPRGGQFF.

This sequence joins TRBV7-2 and TRBJ2-6; D uncertain. In germline, CDR1 is SGHTA, CDR2 FQGNSA. This CDR3 is built from 15 residues. The V end lost 4 bases, the J end lost 4 bases, and 11 bases lay between the germline ends. The CDR3 DNA is TGTGCCAGCAGCTCCCGGAAGTGGGGGGCCAACGTCCTGACTTTC. Translating it yields CASSSRKWGANVLTF.

The V and J genes are TRBV4-3 and TRBJ1-1, with D possibly TRBD1 on 5 matching bases. The CDR3 contains 14 residues. Looked up from germline, CDR1 is LGHNA and CDR2 is YSLEER. V lost 1 base and J lost 2, with 8 bases in between. The CDR3 DNA reads TGCGCCAGCAGCCAAGGACAGACAAACACTGAAGCTTTCTTT. This gives the protein CASSQGQTNTEAFF.

This clonotype was counted a few times. V usage is TRBV11-3 and J usage is TRBJ1-1; the D gene is possibly TRBD1 (6 bases). Germline V gene data show CDR1 as SGHNT and CDR2 as YENEEA. Trimming pared 9 bases from V and 1 base from J, leaving 12 bases between. The CDR3 runs to 13 residues. The CDR3, as DNA: TGTGCCAGTTCGGGACACTCGAACACTGAAGCTTTCTTT. This codes for CASSGHSNTEAFF.

This clonotype was observed at least ten times. V is TRBV5-1 and J is TRBJ2-1; 11 nucleotides align to TRBD2. Germline V gene sequence: CDR1 SGHRS, CDR2 YFSETQ. The CDR3 spans 16 residues. The V gene end was trimmed by 2 bases and the J gene end by 2 bases; junction bases not matched to a gene: 3. CDR3 amino acids: CASSFGTSGPYNEQFF. The CDR3 DNA is TGCGCCAGCAGCTTTGGGACTAGCGGCCCCTACAATGAGCAGTTCTTC.

V usage is TRBV20-1 and J usage is TRBJ2-3; 7 positions agree with TRBD1. Trimming took 6 bases from V and 5 from J; bases not matched to a gene: 2. Germline values: CDR1 DFQATT, CDR2 SNEGSKA (reference sequence). This CDR3 contains 11 residues. The CDR3 loop is CSANRGDTQYF. CDR3 bases: TGCAGTGCAAACAGGGGAGATACGCAGTATTTT.

This clonotype occurred many times. The V call is TRBV12-3 or TRBV12-4, the J call TRBJ2-1; TRBD1 matches 9 bases. The CDR3 contains 16 residues. The V segment lost 6 bases and the J segment 6 bases; nucleotides outside the gene matches: 12. CDR3 sequence reads: CASRPTGGKMGNEQFF. The DNA of the CDR3 is TGTGCCAGCAGACCCACAGGGGGCAAAATGGGCAATGAGCAGTTCTTC.

Many counts were recorded for this clonotype. The rearrangement joins TRBV5-1 to TRBJ2-7, with 8 bases lining up with TRBD1. The junction had 8 bases not matched to a gene; V was cut back by 3 bases and J by 0 bases. Looked up from germline, CDR1 is SGHRS and CDR2 is YFSETQ. This CDR3 is built from 16 residues. The chain's CDR3 is CASSSAGTGLSYEQYF. CDR3 nucleotides: TGCGCCAGCAGCTCCGCAGGGACAGGCCTCTCCTACGAGCAGTACTTC.

This clonotype was seen ten or more times. The chain links TRBV6-6 to TRBJ1-5, with 8 bases identical to TRBD1. The CDR3 runs to 16 residues. The germline CDR1 and CDR2 sequences are MNHNY and SVGAGI (reference sequence). After removal of 7 bases from V and 4 bases from J, the junction contained 12 bases not matched to a gene. CDR3 residues: CASTDQTGVGNQPQHF. The DNA for the CDR3 is TGTGCCAGCACCGACCAGACAGGGGTGGGGAATCAGCCCCAGCATTTT.

This clonotype has only a few counts. The J gene is TRBJ2-1, the V gene TRBV5-1; no reliable D call. V gave up 2 bases and J gave up 8 bases, with 17 bases separating them. From germline, CDR1 is SGHRS and CDR2 YFSETQ. CDR3 length equals 15 residues. The DNA of the CDR3 is TGCGCCAGCAGCTTTGACTCCTCGGCAGGCTATGAGCAGTTCTTC. It is translated as CASSFDSSAGYEQFF.

This clonotype was seen a few times. V and J are TRBV28 and TRBJ2-7; possibly TRBD2 for D (6 bases). Per the germline V gene, CDR1 is MDHEN and CDR2 is SYDVKM. The CDR3 runs to 15 residues. V lost 6 bases and J lost 5, with 20 bases in between. The CDR3 sequence is CASRGGGGKGNEQYF. The CDR3 DNA reads as TGTGCCAGCAGGGGGGGTGGAGGGAAAGGCAACGAGCAGTACTTC.

The gene calls are TRBV5-8 and TRBJ2-7, with D possibly TRBD1 on 6 matching bases. This CDR3 is 14 amino acids long. Germline lookup yields CDR1 SGHTS and CDR2 YDEGEE. V was shortened by 3 bases and J by 2 bases, with 12 bases between the two germline ends. The CDR3 coding sequence is TGTGCCAGCAGCTCTCGGACAGACCCCTACGAGCAGTACTTC. Encoded protein: CASSSRTDPYEQYF.

J is TRBJ2-3 and V is TRBV5-1, with 13 bases identical to TRBD2. This CDR3 is 18 amino acids long. Germline CDR1 and CDR2: SGHRS and YFSETQ. The trim removed 3 bases at V and 2 bases at J, leaving 9 bases unmatched. Here the CDR3 reads CASSSGLAGLLFTDTQYF. In DNA, the CDR3 is TGCGCCAGCAGCTCGGGACTAGCGGGGTTACTATTCACAGATACGCAGTATTTT.

This chain's CDR3 is CASSLRGGRPETQYF. The CDR3 region has the DNA TGTGCCAGCAGCTTAAGAGGGGGACGACCGGAGACCCAGTACTTC. The chain joins TRBV7-9 to TRBJ2-5; possibly TRBD1 for D (6 bases). Germline-derived CDR1 and CDR2 are SEHNR and FQNEAQ (reference sequence). The CDR3 length is 15 residues. V lost 2 bases, J lost 5 bases, and 15 bases lay in between. The full variable domain, rest sourced from reference TRBV7-9 and TRBJ2-5, is DTGVSQNPRHKITKRGQNVTFRCDPISEHNRLYWYRQTLGQGPEFLTYFQNEAQLEKSRLLSDRFSAERPKGSFSTLEIQRTEQGDSAMYLCASSLRGGRPETQYFGPGTRLLVL.

The chain couples TRBV5-1 to TRBJ2-5, with TRBD1 identical over 7 bases. Trimming removed 1 base from V and 4 bases from J; junction bases left unmatched: 10. This CDR3 is built from 16 residues. Per germline, CDR1 SGHRS and CDR2 YFSETQ. This CDR3 is CASSLKGGYGSETQYF. CDR3 coding DNA: TGCGCCAGCAGCTTGAAAGGGGGCTACGGGTCAGAGACCCAGTACTTC.

This clonotype occurred many times. The chain links TRBV6-2 or TRBV6-3 to TRBJ2-1; possibly TRBD1 for D (7 bases). The V end lost 5 bases, the J end lost 9 bases, and 14 bases lay between the germline ends. This CDR3 is 13 amino acids long. Per the germline V gene, CDR1 is MNHEY and CDR2 is SVGEGT. CDR3 region: CASSNGGGLEQFF. In DNA, the CDR3 is TGTGCCAGCAGTAACGGAGGGGGCCTTGAGCAGTTCTTC.

V usage is TRBV27 and J usage is TRBJ2-3, with unresolved D. The CDR3 has 14 residues. V lost 1 base, J lost 3 bases, and 8 bases lay in between. Per the germline V gene, CDR1 is MNHEY and CDR2 is SMNVEV (reference sequence). CDR3 amino acids: CASSLWPGTDTQYF. As DNA, the CDR3 is TGTGCCAGCAGTTTATGGCCCGGAACAGATACGCAGTATTTT.

Comment on this clonotype: One junction end disagrees with the germline gene, perhaps due to a read error. J is TRBJ2-1 and V is TRBV7-7; D is perhaps TRBD1 (6 bases). Germline CDR1 and CDR2: SSHAT and FNYEAQ (reference sequence). The CDR3 is made up of 13 amino acids. CDR3 in DNA: TGTGCTAGCAGCTTAGGGACATACAATGAGCTGTTCTTC. It is translated as CASSLGTYNELFF.

The chain has TRBV6-2 or TRBV6-3 and TRBJ2-1, with D possibly TRBD1 on 6 matching bases. The CDR3 runs to 14 residues. V was pared by 2 bases and J by 3 bases, with 8 bases between. From germline, CDR1 is MNHEY and CDR2 SVGEGT. CDR3 in DNA: TGTGCCAGCAGTTACGAGGACAGCTACAATGAGCAGTTCTTC. Amino acid sequence: CASSYEDSYNEQFF.

The genes are TRBV6-5 and TRBJ2-3; D gene unclear. Germline V CDR1 and CDR2: MNHEY, SVGAGI. The CDR3 extends over 15 amino acids. Deletions cut 0 bases from V and 2 bases from J, with 9 bases between. For the CDR3, the DNA is TGTGCCAGCAGTTACTCGAAACGGATCACAGATACGCAGTATTTT. It translates to CASSYSKRITDTQYF.